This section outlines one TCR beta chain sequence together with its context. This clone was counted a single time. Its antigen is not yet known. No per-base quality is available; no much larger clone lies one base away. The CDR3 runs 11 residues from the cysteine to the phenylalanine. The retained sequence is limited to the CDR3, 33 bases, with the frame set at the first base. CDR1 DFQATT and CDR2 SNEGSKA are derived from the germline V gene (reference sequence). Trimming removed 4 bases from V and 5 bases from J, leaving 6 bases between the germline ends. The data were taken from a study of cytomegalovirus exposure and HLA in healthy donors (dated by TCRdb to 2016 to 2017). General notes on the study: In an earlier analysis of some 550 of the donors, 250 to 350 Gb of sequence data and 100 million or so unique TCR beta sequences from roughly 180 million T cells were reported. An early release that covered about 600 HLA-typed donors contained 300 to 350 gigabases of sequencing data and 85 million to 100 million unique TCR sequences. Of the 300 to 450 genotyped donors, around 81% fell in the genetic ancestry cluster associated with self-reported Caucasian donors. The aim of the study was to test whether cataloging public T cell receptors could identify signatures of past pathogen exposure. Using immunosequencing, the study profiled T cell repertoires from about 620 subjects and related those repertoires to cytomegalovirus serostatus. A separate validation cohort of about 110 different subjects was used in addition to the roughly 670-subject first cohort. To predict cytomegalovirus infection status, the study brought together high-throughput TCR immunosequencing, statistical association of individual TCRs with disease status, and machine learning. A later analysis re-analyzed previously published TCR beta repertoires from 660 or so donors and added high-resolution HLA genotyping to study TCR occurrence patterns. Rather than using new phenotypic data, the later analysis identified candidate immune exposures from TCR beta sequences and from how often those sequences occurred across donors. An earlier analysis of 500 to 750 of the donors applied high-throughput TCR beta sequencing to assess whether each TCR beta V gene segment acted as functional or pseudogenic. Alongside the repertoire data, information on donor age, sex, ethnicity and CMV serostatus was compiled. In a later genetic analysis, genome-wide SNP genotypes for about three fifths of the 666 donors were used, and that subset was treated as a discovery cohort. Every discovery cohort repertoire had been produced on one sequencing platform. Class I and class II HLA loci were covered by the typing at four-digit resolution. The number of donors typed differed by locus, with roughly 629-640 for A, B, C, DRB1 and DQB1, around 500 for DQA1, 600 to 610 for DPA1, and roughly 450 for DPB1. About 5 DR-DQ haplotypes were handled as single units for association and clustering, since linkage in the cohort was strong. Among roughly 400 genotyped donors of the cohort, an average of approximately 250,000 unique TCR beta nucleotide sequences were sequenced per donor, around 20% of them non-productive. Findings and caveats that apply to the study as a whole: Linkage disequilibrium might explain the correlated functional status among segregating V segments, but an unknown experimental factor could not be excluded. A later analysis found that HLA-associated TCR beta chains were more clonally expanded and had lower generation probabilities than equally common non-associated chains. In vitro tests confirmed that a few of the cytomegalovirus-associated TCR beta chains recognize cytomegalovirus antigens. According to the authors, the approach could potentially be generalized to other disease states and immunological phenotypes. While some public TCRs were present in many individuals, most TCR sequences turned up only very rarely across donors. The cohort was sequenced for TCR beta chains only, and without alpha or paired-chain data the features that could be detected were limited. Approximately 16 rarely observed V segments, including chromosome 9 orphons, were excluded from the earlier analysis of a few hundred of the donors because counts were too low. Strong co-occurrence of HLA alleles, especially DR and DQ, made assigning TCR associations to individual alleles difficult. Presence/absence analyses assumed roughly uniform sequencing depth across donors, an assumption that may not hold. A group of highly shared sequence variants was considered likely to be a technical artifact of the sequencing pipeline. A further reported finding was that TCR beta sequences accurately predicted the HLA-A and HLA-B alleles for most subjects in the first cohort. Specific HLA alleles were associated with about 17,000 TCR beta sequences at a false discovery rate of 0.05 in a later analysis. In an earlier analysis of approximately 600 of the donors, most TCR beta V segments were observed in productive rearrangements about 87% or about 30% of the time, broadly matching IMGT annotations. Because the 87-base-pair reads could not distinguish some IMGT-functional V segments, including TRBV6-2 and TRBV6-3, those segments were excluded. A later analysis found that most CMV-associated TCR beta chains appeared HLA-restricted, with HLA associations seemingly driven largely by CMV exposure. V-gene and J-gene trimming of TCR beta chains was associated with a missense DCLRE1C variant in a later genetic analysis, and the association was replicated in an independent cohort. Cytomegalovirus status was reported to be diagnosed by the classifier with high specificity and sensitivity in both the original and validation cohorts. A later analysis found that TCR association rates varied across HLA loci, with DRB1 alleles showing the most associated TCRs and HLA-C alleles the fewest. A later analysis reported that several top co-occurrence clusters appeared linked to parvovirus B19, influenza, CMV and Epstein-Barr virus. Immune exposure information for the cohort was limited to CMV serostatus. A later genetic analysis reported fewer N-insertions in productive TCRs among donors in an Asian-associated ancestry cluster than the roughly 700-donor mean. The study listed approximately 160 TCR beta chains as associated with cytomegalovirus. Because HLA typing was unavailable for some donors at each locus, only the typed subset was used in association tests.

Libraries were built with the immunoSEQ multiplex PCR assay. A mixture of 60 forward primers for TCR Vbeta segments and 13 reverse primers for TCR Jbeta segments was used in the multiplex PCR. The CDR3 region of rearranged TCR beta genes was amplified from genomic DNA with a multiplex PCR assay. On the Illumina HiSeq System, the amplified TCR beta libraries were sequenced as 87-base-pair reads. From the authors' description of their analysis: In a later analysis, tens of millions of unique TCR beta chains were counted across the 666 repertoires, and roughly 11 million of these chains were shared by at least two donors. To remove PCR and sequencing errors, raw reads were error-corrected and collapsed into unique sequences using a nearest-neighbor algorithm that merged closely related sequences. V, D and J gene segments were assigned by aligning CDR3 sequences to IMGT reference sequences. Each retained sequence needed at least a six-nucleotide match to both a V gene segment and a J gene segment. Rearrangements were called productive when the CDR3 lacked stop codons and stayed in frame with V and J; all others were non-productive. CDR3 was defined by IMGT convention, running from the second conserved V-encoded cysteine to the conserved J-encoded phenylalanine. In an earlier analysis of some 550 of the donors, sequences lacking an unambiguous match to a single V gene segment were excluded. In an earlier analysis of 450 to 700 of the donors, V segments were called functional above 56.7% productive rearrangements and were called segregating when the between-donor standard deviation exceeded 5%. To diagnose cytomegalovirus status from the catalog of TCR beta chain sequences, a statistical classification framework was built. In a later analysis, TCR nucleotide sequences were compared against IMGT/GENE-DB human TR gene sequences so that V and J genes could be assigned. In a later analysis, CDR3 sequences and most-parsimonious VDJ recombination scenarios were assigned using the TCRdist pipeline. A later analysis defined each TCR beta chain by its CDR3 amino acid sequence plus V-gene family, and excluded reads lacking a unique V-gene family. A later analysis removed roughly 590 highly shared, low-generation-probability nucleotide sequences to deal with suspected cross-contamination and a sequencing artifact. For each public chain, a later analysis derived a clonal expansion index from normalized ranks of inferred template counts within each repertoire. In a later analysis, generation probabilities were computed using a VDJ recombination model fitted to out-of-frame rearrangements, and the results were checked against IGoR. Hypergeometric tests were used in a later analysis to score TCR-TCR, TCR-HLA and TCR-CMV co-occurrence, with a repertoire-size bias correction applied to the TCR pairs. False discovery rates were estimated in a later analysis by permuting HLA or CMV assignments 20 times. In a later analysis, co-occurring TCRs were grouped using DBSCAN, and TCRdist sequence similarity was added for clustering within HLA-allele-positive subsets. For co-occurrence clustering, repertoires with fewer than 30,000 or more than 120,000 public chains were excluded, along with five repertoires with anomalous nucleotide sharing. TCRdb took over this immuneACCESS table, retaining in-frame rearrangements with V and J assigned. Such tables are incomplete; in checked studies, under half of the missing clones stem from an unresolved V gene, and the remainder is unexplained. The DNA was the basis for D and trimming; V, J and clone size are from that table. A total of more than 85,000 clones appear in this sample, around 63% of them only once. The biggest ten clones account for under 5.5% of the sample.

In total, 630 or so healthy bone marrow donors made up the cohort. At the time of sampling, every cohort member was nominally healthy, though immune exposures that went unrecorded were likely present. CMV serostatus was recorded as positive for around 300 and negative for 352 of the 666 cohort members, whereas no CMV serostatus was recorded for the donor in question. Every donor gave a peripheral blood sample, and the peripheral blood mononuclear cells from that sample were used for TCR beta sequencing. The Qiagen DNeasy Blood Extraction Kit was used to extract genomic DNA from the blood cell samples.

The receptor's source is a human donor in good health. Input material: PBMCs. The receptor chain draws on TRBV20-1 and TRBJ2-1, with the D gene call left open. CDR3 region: CSATRDNEQFF. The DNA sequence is TGCAGTGCTACGCGAGACAATGAGCAGTTCTTC.